Each of the 6 T cell receptor beta chains below was sequenced from the same sample in a study of blood T cells in healthy people across ages. Next came a second PCR, run for about 7 to 12 cycles, which used a sample-barcoded 5' primer along with a J-beta primer mix. Using its own MiXCR run on the 5' RACE reads, TCRdb lists one record per CDR3 protein. The sample has over 1,200,000 distinct CDR3 sequences; approximately 59% are singletons. Sequencing was carried out using blood. The receptor set was obtained from a man younger than 35 in good health.

V gene TRBV3-1 combines with J gene TRBJ2-5, with no clear D. V shed 3 bases and J shed 5 bases, with 19 bases lying between them. Germline values: CDR1 LGHDT, CDR2 YNNKEL (reference sequence). The CDR3 contains 16 residues. DNA for the CDR3: TGTGCCAGCAGCCAGGAAATAGGCCTTGGTAGGGAGACCCAGTACTTC. It yields the protein CASSQEIGLGRETQYF.

The chain uses TRBV10-3 and TRBJ2-3; D is ambiguous. Trimming pared 5 bases from V and 1 base from J, leaving 7 bases between. The germline V gene has CDR1 ENHRY and CDR2 SYGVKD. The CDR3 has 13 residues. CDR3 loop: CAISPSGTDTQYF. In DNA, the CDR3 is TGTGCCATCAGTCCATCCGGCACAGATACGCAGTATTTT.

The chain carries TRBV20-1 and TRBJ2-4, with unresolved D. Trimming removed 1 base from V and 6 bases from J, with 10 bases in between. Germline CDR1 and CDR2: DFQATT and SNEGSKA (reference sequence). CDR3 size: 13 residues. The CDR3 loop reads CSARGDRTNIQYF. DNA for the CDR3: TGCAGTGCTAGAGGAGATAGAACAAACATTCAGTACTTC.

V and J are TRBV5-1 and TRBJ2-5; 7 bases match TRBD1. Germline V lookup: CDR1 SGHRS, CDR2 YFSETQ. After removal of 4 bases from V and 1 base from J, the junction contained 7 bases not matched to a gene. The CDR3 spans 15 residues. The CDR3: CASSPLGQSQETQYF. CDR3 DNA: TGCGCCAGCAGCCCGCTGGGACAGAGCCAAGAGACCCAGTACTTC.

The rearrangement joins TRBV5-1 to TRBJ2-4, with 10 bases matching TRBD1. Losses at the gene ends were 4 bases for V and 6 bases for J; bases not matched to a gene: 19. Looked up from germline, CDR1 is SGHRS and CDR2 is YFSETQ. The CDR3 loop spans 19 amino acids. The CDR3 DNA reads TGCGCCAGCAGCCTCAACCCCCCTGACAGGGGGCACTTAGTAAACATTCAGTACTTC. This gives the protein CASSLNPPDRGHLVNIQYF.

This clonotype turned up a few times. This rearrangement joins TRBV7-9 to TRBJ1-5, with a possible D match to TRBD1 (5 bases). Trimming removed 5 bases at V and 7 bases at J, with 15 bases between. Germline assignment: CDR1 SEHNR and CDR2 FQNEAQ (reference sequence). This CDR3 is built from 14 residues. CDR3 sequence reads: CASSPPWRTQPQHF. DNA of the CDR3: TGTGCCAGCAGCCCCCCGTGGCGGACACAGCCCCAGCATTTT. The whole variable domain, remainder taken from reference TRBV7-9 and TRBJ1-5, is DTGVSQNPRHKITKRGQNVTFRCDPISEHNRLYWYRQTLGQGPEFLTYFQNEAQLEKSRLLSDRFSAERPKGSFSTLEIQRTEQGDSAMYLCASSPPWRTQPQHFGDGTRLSIL.